Following are 7 T cell receptor beta chains from one sample sequenced in a study of human T cells and chemical hapten exposure. TCRdb called the RACE reads again in MiXCR, with one record for every CDR3 protein. The sample shows roughly 71,000 distinct CDR3 sequences, around 10% of them seen only once. The time point is: patch test 3, about 24 weeks after DPC sensitization. Treatment indicated: therapeutic diphenylcyclopropenone sensitization with weekly scalp DPC. This material consisted of whole blood, taken in connection with sensitization to the hapten diphenylcyclopropenone (DPC). The source is a woman between 50 and 59 years old with alopecia areata. Some clones in this sample may be carry-over from other donors' samples.

This clonotype has at least ten counts. This chain connects TRBV28 to TRBJ2-7, with TRBD1 matching over 10 bases. Germline V gives CDR1 MDHEN, CDR2 SYDVKM. V was pared by 6 bases and J by 6 bases, with 11 bases of the junction left unmatched. The CDR3 spans 15 residues. The CDR3 spells CASSLIPGQGSEQYF. The CDR3 coding sequence is TGTGCCAGCAGCCTTATACCGGGACAGGGGAGCGAGCAGTACTTC.

Points on this clonotype: Being one base from a much bigger clone, this may be a read error. Because the CDR3 is missing its conserved closing phenylalanine or tryptophan, this is likely a read error. This chain connects TRBV5-1 to TRBJ1-1; no clear D. V was cut by 0 bases and J by 0 bases, with 9 bases left in between. The CDR3 covers 15 residues. CDR1 is SGHRS and CDR2 is YFSETQ in the germline V gene. The CDR3 DNA is TGCGCCAGCAGCTTGGGGAGGGCGTTGAACACTGAAGCTTTCTCT. Translation gives CASSLGRALNTEAFS.

This clonotype has a count of ten or more. The genes are TRBV28 and TRBJ2-7, with D possibly being TRBD2 (7 bases). The CDR3 is made up of 15 amino acids. The V gene's germline CDR1 is MDHEN and CDR2 SYDVKM. The germline V and J ends were trimmed by 7 bases and 6 bases, with 22 bases remaining between them. The CDR3 spells CASTTLGGPGSEQYF. The DNA for the CDR3 is TGTGCCAGCACCACCCTCGGGGGGCCGGGATCCGAGCAGTACTTC.

The rearrangement uses TRBV12-3 or TRBV12-4 and TRBJ2-1; TRBD2 matches 10 bases. Germline trimming cut 5 bases from V and 8 bases from J; bases unmatched to any gene: 9. The CDR3 is made up of 15 amino acids. CDR3 DNA sequence: TGTGCCAGCAGTCCACAAAGCGGGAGGGCCGATGAGCAGTTCTTC. Translated, it gives CASSPQSGRADEQFF.

This clonotype has a handful of counts. The chain uses TRBV6-1 and TRBJ2-3; possible D gene TRBD1, 6 bases. This CDR3 spans 13 amino acids. In germline, CDR1 is MNHNS, CDR2 SASEGT. The germline V and J ends were trimmed by 8 bases and 2 bases, with 11 bases remaining between them. The CDR3 loop reads CASGGQTTDTQYF. As DNA, the CDR3 is TGTGCCAGCGGAGGACAGACCACAGATACGCAGTATTTT.

Many counts were recorded for this clonotype. This sequence joins TRBV2 and TRBJ2-1, with D maybe TRBD1 (6 bases). Per germline, CDR1 SNHLY and CDR2 FYNNEI. The V end lost 7 bases, the J end lost 0 bases, and 13 bases lay between the germline ends. The CDR3 has 15 amino acids. Written as DNA, the CDR3 is TGTGCCAGCAAGAGAGACAGGAGCTCCTACAATGAGCAGTTCTTC. Its protein is CASKRDRSSYNEQFF.

The chain couples TRBV2 to TRBJ2-7; D may be TRBD2 (6 bases). CDR1 is SNHLY and CDR2 is FYNNEI in the germline V gene. V was pared by 6 bases and J by 3 bases, with 15 bases between. This CDR3 is 14 amino acids long. In DNA form, the CDR3 reads TGTGCCAGCAGGGGGATGGTAGCGGACTACGAGCAGTACTTC. The encoded protein is CASRGMVADYEQYF.